Listed below are T cell receptor beta chains from one sample, sequenced in a study of T cell repertoires in cytomegalovirus infection. TCRdb re-called the reads with MiXCR, one entry per CDR3 protein. The sample carries roughly 920,000 distinct CDR3 sequences, 30% to 40% recorded once. Their target antigens are unknown. The material was cultured CD8+ T cells from PBMCs, obtained from culture after CMV antigen stimulation. The receptors shown here come from a human donor in good health (CMV status not recorded). Some clones in this sample may be carry-over from other donors' samples. The CDR3 runs from the conserved cysteine through the conserved F or W. Each record gives: J gene, V gene, CDR3 protein.

>TRBJ1-5|TRBV6-4
CASSDSGNQPQHF
>TRBJ2-1|TRBV28
CASSLYLLGNEQFF
>TRBJ2-3|TRBV7-2
CASSRGDSRTDTQYF
>TRBJ1-5|TRBV5-5
CASSLEGNSNQPQHF
>TRBJ1-5|TRBV29-1
CSVGQTSNQPQHF
>TRBJ2-7|TRBV4-1
CASSQDPGTGSYEQYF
>TRBJ1-2|TRBV20-1
CSAKGQGREGGYTF
>TRBJ2-5|TRBV20-1
CSARDRLAQYF
>TRBJ2-2|TRBV28
CASSRELVGGELFF
>TRBJ2-2|TRBV19
CASSSPSGVPGELFF
>TRBJ2-1|TRBV7-8
CASSSGRISYNEQFF
>TRBJ2-7|TRBV12-3/TRBV12-4
CASSPLAGGLSSYEQYF
>TRBJ2-3|TRBV18
CASSPQKDRVTDTQYF
>TRBJ2-1|TRBV9
CASSVRAGGFYNEQFF
>TRBJ1-3|TRBV7-9
CASSQDGQISGNTIYF
>TRBJ1-6|TRBV4-2
CASNTGANSPLHF
>TRBJ1-1|TRBV12-5
CASGLVPGTEAFF
>TRBJ2-4|TRBV7-9
CASSDWGTGLAKNIQYF
>TRBJ1-1|TRBV27
CASSPLGHTVAFF
>TRBJ1-2|TRBV12-3/TRBV12-4
CASSPTTGVSYGYTF
>TRBJ2-3|TRBV7-4
CASGGSPGLIQDTQYF
>TRBJ2-4|TRBV7-3
CASSSGTGLLYF
>TRBJ2-7|TRBV19
CASLQTIGPPYEQYF
>TRBJ2-1|TRBV5-1
CASNLAGVTYNEQFF
>TRBJ2-1|TRBV19
CASSTPGLGNEQFF
>TRBJ2-1|TRBV7-6
CASSLVGGAGNEQFF
>TRBJ1-2|TRBV5-1
CASSLGQPIDGYTF
>TRBJ2-2|TRBV5-1
CASSLVQGNTGELFF
>TRBJ2-4|TRBV27
CASSWTSGEINIQYF
>TRBJ1-1|TRBV5-1
CASSSVRQGNTEAFF
>TRBJ1-2|TRBV2
CASRQGARGYTF
>TRBJ1-1|TRBV9
CASSVTGQRNTEAFF
>TRBJ1-5|TRBV2
CASRGGGSSQPQHF
>TRBJ1-1|TRBV7-6
CASNRTTTGGTEAFF
>TRBJ2-1|TRBV6-5
CASSSSLLQGQFF
>TRBJ1-2|TRBV6-8
CASTKAENYGYTF
>TRBJ1-2|TRBV10-2
CASRASAYGYTF
>TRBJ2-3|TRBV10-3
CAIRMVGDTQYF
>TRBJ2-1|TRBV27
CASSSDSGSYNEQFF
>TRBJ2-7|TRBV4-1
CASSLKGGREQYF
>TRBJ1-4|TRBV10-3
CAISDGRREEKLFF
>TRBJ1-2|TRBV2
CASPGEVYGYTF
>TRBJ2-2|TRBV19
CASTLGAFGTGELFF
>TRBJ2-1|TRBV12-3/TRBV12-4
CASSLGSGFQDNEQFF
>TRBJ2-1|TRBV5-1
CASSSPGLAGARSTYNEQFF
>TRBJ1-2|TRBV4-1
CASSQASAGSGYTF
>TRBJ1-1|TRBV6-5
CASSYSGQLYMNTEAFF
>TRBJ2-2|TRBV7-9
CASSLESPHTGELFF
>TRBJ2-2|TRBV14
CASSQDRGRYNTGELFF
>TRBJ2-7|TRBV27
CASSFGVHPLEQYF
>TRBJ2-1|TRBV7-2
CASSLAGGPEQFF
>TRBJ2-3|TRBV7-9
CASSLAGIGLTYSTDTQYF
>TRBJ2-1|TRBV7-3
CASSPATGGRVSGSEQFF
>TRBJ1-5|TRBV5-6
CASSLGAYSNQPQHF
>TRBJ2-1|TRBV7-3
CASSLIPDSVSYNEQFF